Shown below are 24 T cell receptor beta chains from a single sample sequenced in a study of blood T cell repertoires in COVID-19. The table came from immunoSEQ multiplex PCR; TCRdb's copy has only in-frame clones and leaves some out. Of under 300,000 clones in the sample, about nine tenths were seen once. The sequencing sample was made of PBMCs or T cells enriched from blood (not recorded which). These receptor sequences come from a young woman who had recovered from COVID-19.

The chain joins TRBV6-1 to TRBJ2-1; D is possibly TRBD2 (6 bases). Per germline, CDR1 MNHNS and CDR2 SASEGT. This CDR3 contains 15 residues. V gave up 2 bases and J gave up 4 bases, with 12 bases separating them. CDR3 DNA sequence: TGTGCCAGCAGTGAAATGGCTAGCGCATACAATGAGCAGTTCTTC. Protein: CASSEMASAYNEQFF.

The CDR3 nucleotides are TGTGCCATCAGGGGGGCACCTGCGGACTATGGCTACACCTTC. It encodes CAIRGAPADYGYTF. The chain couples TRBV10-3 to TRBJ1-2; maybe TRBD1 (6 bases). This CDR3 has 14 residues. Between the trimmed V and J ends, which lost 6 bases and 3 bases, there was a span of 14 bases. CDR1 and CDR2 from the germline V gene are ENHRY and SYGVKD.

This sequence joins TRBV6-5 and TRBJ1-2; 7 bases agree with TRBD1. Germline CDR1 reads MNHEY; CDR2 reads SVGAGI. This CDR3 has 12 residues. V lost 6 bases, J lost 9 bases, and 7 bases stayed unmatched. This chain's CDR3 is CASSPTDRSYTF. The DNA of the CDR3 is TGTGCCAGCAGCCCGACGGACAGGAGCTACACCTTC.

The chain couples TRBV2 to TRBJ1-5; a weak D match, TRBD1 (5 bases). This CDR3 is built from 13 residues. Trimming took 7 bases from V and 4 from J, leaving 11 bases between them. Germline CDR1 SNHLY, CDR2 FYNNEI. The CDR3 bases are TGTGCCAGCAACCGGGGGTTTAATCAGCCCCAGCATTTT. Translated: CASNRGFNQPQHF.

V usage is TRBV5-6 and J usage is TRBJ1-3, with a possible D match to TRBD1 (6 bases). Germline V gene lookup returns CDR1 SGHDT and CDR2 YYEEEE. V lost 6 bases to trimming and J lost 0 bases, with 19 bases between them. This CDR3 comprises 17 residues. The CDR3 reads CASTLDSDSYSGNTIYF. In DNA, the CDR3 is TGTGCCAGCACCCTAGACTCGGACAGCTACTCTGGAAACACCATATATTTT.

The chain recombines TRBV7-2 with TRBJ1-1, with D perhaps TRBD1 (5 bases). The CDR3 loop spans 13 amino acids. Germline-derived CDR1 and CDR2 are SGHTA and FQGNSA. V lost 5 bases, J lost 12 bases, and 19 bases lay in between. Here the CDR3 reads CASSLRTGGGPFF. For the CDR3, the DNA is TGTGCCAGCAGCCTCCGGACCGGGGGGGGACCTTTCTTT. Full variable domain (remainder filled in from reference TRBV7-2 and TRBJ1-1): GAGVSQSPSNKVTEKGKDVELRCDPISGHTALYWYRQSLGQGLEFLIYFQGNSAPDKSGLPSDRFSAERTGGSVSTLTIQRTQQEDSAVYLCASSLRTGGGPFFGQGTRLTVV.

J is TRBJ2-1 and V is TRBV18; D gene unclear. Deletions cut 1 base from V and 7 bases from J, with 11 bases between. Germline-derived CDR1 and CDR2 are KGHSH and LQKENI. The CDR3 is made up of 14 amino acids. The CDR3 nucleotides are TGTGCCAGCTCACCACGGGCAGATTTTAATGAGCAGTTCTTC. Residues: CASSPRADFNEQFF.

The chain uses TRBV7-9 and TRBJ1-4, with a possible D match to TRBD1 (6 bases). Between the trimmed V and J ends, which lost 5 bases and 4 bases, there was a span of 14 bases. The CDR3 contains 15 residues. The V gene's germline CDR1 is SEHNR and CDR2 FQNEAQ (reference sequence). CDR3 coding DNA: TGTGCCAGCAGCCCCCGGACAGTTAATAATGAAAAACTGTTTTTT. As protein: CASSPRTVNNEKLFF.

The gene calls are TRBV2 and TRBJ2-5; a weak D match, TRBD2 (5 bases). The ends were cut back, 3 bases at V and 5 bases at J, with 10 bases in the middle. CDR1 and CDR2 (germline): SNHLY, FYNNEI. The CDR3 runs 13 residues. CDR3 residues: CASSEMRAETQYF. CDR3 bases: TGTGCCAGCAGTGAGATGAGGGCCGAGACCCAGTACTTC.

The J gene is TRBJ1-5, the V gene TRBV6-2 or TRBV6-3; TRBD1 agrees at 12 bases. The CDR3 length is 21 residues. Germline V lookup: CDR1 MNHEY, CDR2 SVGEGT. V gave up 2 bases and J gave up 2 bases; unmatched junction bases: 16. Here the CDR3 DNA reads TGTGCCAGCAGTTACGGCGCCGGGACAGGGGGCCGGGGGTTTGGCAATCAGCCCCAGCATTTT. The encoded protein is CASSYGAGTGGRGFGNQPQHF.

The CDR3 DNA reads as TGTGCCAGCAGCCCCCGGACAGCGGGCTACACCTTC. It is translated as CASSPRTAGYTF. The chain combines TRBV7-2 with TRBJ1-2, with a possible D match to TRBD1 (6 bases). V was cut by 5 bases and J by 8 bases, with 12 bases left in between. Germline CDR1 is SGHTA and CDR2 is FQGNSA. CDR3 length: 12 amino acids.

This clone was seen a single time. V usage is TRBV28 and J usage is TRBJ1-5, with D maybe TRBD1 (6 bases). The V gene's germline CDR1 is MDHEN and CDR2 SYDVKM. The CDR3 loop spans 15 amino acids. V was pared by 8 bases and J by 0 bases, with 14 bases between. In nucleotides, the CDR3 is TGTGCCAGCCGACGGCAGGGGCATAGCAATCAGCCCCAGCATTTT. It encodes CASRRQGHSNQPQHF.

This sequence joins TRBV18 and TRBJ1-3; weak D call: TRBD1 (6 bases). The CDR3 covers 17 residues. V lost 6 bases, J lost 1 base, and 19 bases lay in between. Germline CDR1 is KGHSH and CDR2 is LQKENI. In nucleotides, the CDR3 is TGTGCCAGCTCTCGTGTCTTGGGACACCAATCTGGAAACACCATATATTTT. Translating gives CASSRVLGHQSGNTIYF.

The gene calls are TRBV2 and TRBJ1-2; D gene uncertain. V gave up 3 bases and J gave up 2 bases, with 10 bases separating them. The CDR3 runs 14 residues. Germline CDR1 is SNHLY and CDR2 is FYNNEI. The CDR3 here is CASSDAGWNYGYTF. The CDR3 nucleotides are TGTGCCAGCAGTGATGCGGGTTGGAACTATGGCTACACCTTC. Filled out from reference TRBV2 and TRBJ1-2, the complete variable domain reads EPEVTQTPSHQVTQMGQEVILRCVPISNHLYFYWYRQILGQKVEFLVSFYNNEISEKSEIFDDQFSVERPDGSNFTLKIRSTKLEDSAMYFCASSDAGWNYGYTFGSGTRLTVV.

V is TRBV5-6 and J is TRBJ1-5; D call uncertain. Trimming shortened V by 1 base and J by 2 bases, and 13 bases separated the two germline ends. Germline loops: CDR1 SGHDT, CDR2 YYEEEE. The CDR3 is made up of 16 amino acids. Written as DNA, the CDR3 is TGTGCCAGCAGCTTGTGGGAACGGGAGGGCAATCAGCCCCAGCATTTT. Amino acid sequence: CASSLWEREGNQPQHF.

This clone was found a few times. V is TRBV15 and J is TRBJ1-4, with 7 bases fitting TRBD1. Germline assignment: CDR1 LNHNV and CDR2 YYDKDF (reference sequence). CDR3 length: 15 amino acids. V shed 6 bases, J shed 4 bases, and the junction held 8 bases outside the gene matches. Here the CDR3 reads CATRHTGALNEKLFF. DNA of the CDR3: TGTGCCACCAGACACACAGGGGCCCTTAATGAAAAACTGTTTTTT.

The chain has TRBV5-1 and TRBJ2-3, with TRBD2 matching 8 bases. With V trimmed by 0 bases and J by 6 bases, 6 bases remained unmatched. The germline CDR1 and CDR2 sequences are SGHRS and YFSETQ. This CDR3 has 15 residues. This chain's CDR3 is CASSLARGAGDTQYF. CDR3 sequence (DNA): TGCGCCAGCAGCTTGGCGCGGGGGGCAGGGGATACGCAGTATTTT.

The V and J genes are TRBV3-1 (or the pseudogene TRBV3-2) and TRBJ1-5; the match to TRBD1 covers 7 bases. Unmatched junction bases numbered 2, after V lost 6 bases and J lost 0 bases. CDR3 length: 14 amino acids. In germline, CDR1 is LGHDT, CDR2 YNNKEL (reference sequence). The CDR3 is CASRQGYSNQPQHF. CDR3 in DNA: TGTGCCAGCAGACAGGGGTATAGCAATCAGCCCCAGCATTTT.

The genes are TRBV7-2 and TRBJ2-3, with D possibly matching TRBD2 (5 bases). The CDR3 runs 14 residues. V gave up 3 bases and J gave up 5 bases, with 12 bases separating them. Looked up from germline, CDR1 is SGHTA and CDR2 is FQGNSA. CDR3 nucleotides: TGTGCCAGCAGCTTGGGAGTATGGGGAGATACGCAGTATTTT. Protein product: CASSLGVWGDTQYF.

This chain uses TRBV28 with TRBJ1-4; D gene unclear. Trimming took off 3 bases at V and 5 bases at J, with 13 bases between the two ends. Germline loops: CDR1 MDHEN, CDR2 SYDVKM. The length of the CDR3 is 15 residues. The CDR3 nucleotides read TGTGCCAGCAGTTTCGTGACAAAAGGAAATGAAAAACTGTTTTTT. This codes for CASSFVTKGNEKLFF.

This clone has a single count. J is TRBJ2-7 and V is TRBV7-2; D uncertain. Trimming stripped 5 bases from V and 4 bases from J, with 12 bases between. This CDR3 is built from 13 residues. Germline loops: CDR1 SGHTA, CDR2 FQGNSA. CDR3 in amino acids: CASSPNEPYEQYF. Written as DNA, the CDR3 is TGTGCCAGCAGCCCAAACGAGCCGTACGAGCAGTACTTC.

This chain links TRBV7-9 with TRBJ2-7; 7 bases agree with TRBD1. V lost 4 bases, J lost 3 bases, and 6 bases stayed unmatched. Germline V gives CDR1 SEHNR, CDR2 FQNEAQ (reference sequence). The CDR3 loop spans 14 amino acids. The CDR3 sequence: CASSSRRDSYEQYF. CDR3 in DNA: TGTGCCAGCAGCTCCCGCCGGGACAGCTACGAGCAGTACTTC.

DNA of the CDR3: TGTGCCAGCAGCCTAGAAGGGGCTGGAGCTTTCTTT. It codes for CASSLEGAGAFF. The gene calls are TRBV13 and TRBJ1-1; maybe TRBD1 (5 bases). Trimming cost V 5 bases and J 10 bases, with 14 bases left between them. The CDR3 sequence is 12 residues long. From germline, CDR1 is PRHDT and CDR2 FYEKMQ (reference sequence).

Only a few counts were recorded for this clone. The J gene is TRBJ1-2, the V gene TRBV11-3; tentative D call: TRBD1 (5 bases). Trimming removed 1 base from V and 7 bases from J, with 10 bases in between. The CDR3 is 13 amino acids. Germline CDR1 is SGHNT and CDR2 is YENEEA. CDR3 in DNA: TGTGCCAGCAGCTTAGGACAGTTTTTTGGCTACACCTTC. Residues: CASSLGQFFGYTF.